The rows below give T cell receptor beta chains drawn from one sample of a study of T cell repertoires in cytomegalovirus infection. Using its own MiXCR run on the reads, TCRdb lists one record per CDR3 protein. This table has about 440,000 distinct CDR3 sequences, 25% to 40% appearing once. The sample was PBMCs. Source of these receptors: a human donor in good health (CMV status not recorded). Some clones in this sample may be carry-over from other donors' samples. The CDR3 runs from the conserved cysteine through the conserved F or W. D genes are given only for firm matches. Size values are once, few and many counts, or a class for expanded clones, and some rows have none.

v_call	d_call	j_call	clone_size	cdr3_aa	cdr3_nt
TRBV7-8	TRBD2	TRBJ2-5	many	CASSLAHVGLALQETQYF	TGTGCCAGCAGCTTAGCGCACGTGGGACTAGCGCTACAAGAGACCCAGTACTTC
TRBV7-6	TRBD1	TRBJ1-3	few	CASSRDRGDTIYF	TGTGCCAGCAGCAGAGACAGGGGAGACACCATATATTTT
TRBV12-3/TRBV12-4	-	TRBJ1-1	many	CASSLTGIEAFF	TGTGCCAGCAGCTTGACAGGAATTGAAGCTTTCTTT
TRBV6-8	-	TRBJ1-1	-	CASSYLLNTEAFF	TGTGCCAGCAGTTACCTCTTGAACACTGAAGCTTTCTTT
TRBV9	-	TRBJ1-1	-	CASSVDGGTTEAFF	TGTGCCAGCAGCGTAGATGGGGGCACCACTGAAGCTTTCTTT
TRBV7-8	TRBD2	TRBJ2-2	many	CASSPLGLGGAGELFF	TGTGCCAGCAGCCCACTCGGACTAGGAGGTGCCGGGGAGCTGTTTTTT
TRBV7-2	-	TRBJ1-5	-	CASIAIPPSNQPQHF	TGTGCCAGCATAGCCATTCCGCCAAGCAATCAGCCCCAGCATTTT
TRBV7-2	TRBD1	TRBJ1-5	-	CASSLSQGDYSNQPQHF	TGTGCCAGCAGCTTATCCCAGGGGGACTATAGCAATCAGCCCCAGCATTTT
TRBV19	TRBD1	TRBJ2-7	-	CASSIQAGGRYEQYF	TGTGCCAGTAGTATCCAGGCAGGGGGCAGGTACGAGCAGTACTTC
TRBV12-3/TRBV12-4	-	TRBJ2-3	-	CASTLPGDTQYF	TGTGCCAGCACCCTCCCGGGGGATACGCAGTATTTT
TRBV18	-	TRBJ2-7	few	CASSKGGTYEQYF	TGTGCCAGCTCAAAGGGGGGCACCTACGAGCAGTACTTC
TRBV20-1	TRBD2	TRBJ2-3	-	CSARSTSGGTDTQYF	TGCAGTGCTAGAAGTACTAGCGGGGGTACAGATACGCAGTATTTT
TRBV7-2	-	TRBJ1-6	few	CASTLSSSYNSPLHF	TGTGCCAGCACCCTATCGAGCTCCTATAATTCACCCCTCCACTTT
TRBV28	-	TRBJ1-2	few	CASSLKVPHGYTF	TGTGCCAGCAGTTTAAAGGTCCCCCATGGCTACACCTTC
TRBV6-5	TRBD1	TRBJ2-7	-	CASSYSRTGLLEQYF	TGTGCCAGCAGTTACTCCCGGACAGGGCTCCTCGAGCAGTACTTC
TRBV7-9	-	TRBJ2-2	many	CASSFSQPQDTGELFF	TGTGCCAGCAGCTTTTCACAGCCACAGGACACCGGGGAGCTGTTTTTT
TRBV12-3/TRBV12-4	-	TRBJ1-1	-	CASSSTDRGALF	TGTGCCAGCAGTTCCACAGACCGGGGAGCTTTATTT
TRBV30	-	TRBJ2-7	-	CAWSVWGTSYEQYF	TGTGCCTGGAGTGTTTGGGGAACGAGCTACGAGCAGTACTTC
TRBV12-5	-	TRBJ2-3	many	CASGFRDTQYF	TGTGCTAGTGGTTTTAGAGATACGCAGTATTTT
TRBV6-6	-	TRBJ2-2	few	CASRDILLGELFF	TGTGCCAGCAGGGACATATTGTTGGGGGAGCTGTTTTTT
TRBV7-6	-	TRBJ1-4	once	CASSLVGGLGEKRFF	TGTGCCAGCAGCTTAGTTGGGGGGCTGGGTGAAAAACGGTTTTTT
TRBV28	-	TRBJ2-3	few	CASRGGQTSTDTQYF	TGTGCCAGCCGCGGAGGCCAGACTAGCACAGATACGCAGTATTTT
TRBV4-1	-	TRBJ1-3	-	CASSPNAVSGNTIYF	TGCGCCAGCAGCCCCAACGCAGTCTCTGGAAACACCATATATTTT
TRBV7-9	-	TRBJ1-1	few	CASSLPGGGTEAFF	TGTGCCAGCAGCTTGCCCGGGGGTGGGACTGAAGCTTTCTTT
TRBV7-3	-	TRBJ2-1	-	CASSLISSPSSEQFF	TGTGCCAGCAGCTTAATTTCCTCCCCCTCGAGTGAGCAGTTCTTC
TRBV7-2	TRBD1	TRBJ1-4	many	CASSLGQGIEKLFF	TGTGCCAGCAGCTTGGGACAGGGGATCGAAAAACTGTTTTTT
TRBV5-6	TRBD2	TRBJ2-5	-	CASSYPERGQETQYF	TGTGCCAGCAGCTATCCCGAGCGGGGGCAAGAGACCCAGTACTTC
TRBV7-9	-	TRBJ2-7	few	CASSGWRHPYEQYF	TGTGCCAGCAGCGGGTGGAGGCACCCCTACGAGCAGTACTTC
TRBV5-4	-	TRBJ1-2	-	CASSSSPGGTLDYGYTF	TGTGCCAGCAGCTCCTCTCCGGGGGGCACTTTGGACTATGGCTACACCTTC
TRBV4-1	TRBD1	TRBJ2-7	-	CASSQPGTGLYEQYF	TGCGCCAGCAGCCAACCCGGGACAGGACTTTACGAGCAGTACTTC